The 22 T cell receptor beta chains given below trace back to one sample, sequenced in a study of blood T cell repertoires in COVID-19. Clones were read by immunoSEQ multiplex PCR, and TCRdb kept only the in-frame ones, dropping some. The sample lists some 75,000 clones, around nine tenths occurring once. Input material: peripheral blood. These receptors were obtained from a man aged 70-80 years with active or convalescent COVID-19.

The chain recombines TRBV5-6 with TRBJ1-1; a possible D gene is TRBD1 (6 bases). There are 17 residues in the CDR3. Trimming took off 1 base at V and 6 bases at J, with 22 bases between the two ends. Germline CDR1 SGHDT, CDR2 YYEEEE. As DNA, the CDR3 is TGTGCCAGCAGCTTGCCACAGGGACAACGGATGAAGTCTGAAGCTTTCTTT. It encodes CASSLPQGQRMKSEAFF.

The V call is TRBV6-6, the J call TRBJ2-2; 12 bases agree with TRBD2. This CDR3 is 16 amino acids long. Germline CDR1 reads MNHNY; CDR2 reads SVGAGI (reference sequence). The V gene end was trimmed by 3 bases and the J gene end by 5 bases; junction bases not matched to a gene: 4. The CDR3 region has the DNA TGTGCCAGCAGTTATCTCGGACTAGCGGGGACCGGGGAGCTGTTTTTT. Encoded protein: CASSYLGLAGTGELFF.

The rearrangement links TRBV29-1 to TRBJ1-2; D is unclear. The CDR3 contains 15 residues. Germline CDR1 and CDR2: SQVTM and ANQGSEA. Between the trimmed V and J ends, which lost 5 bases and 2 bases, there was a span of 18 bases. Here the CDR3 DNA reads TGCAGCGTTACTTCCCCCGGTCGAAAGAACTATGGCTACACCTTC. Protein sequence: CSVTSPGRKNYGYTF.

A few counts support this clone. This chain joins TRBV19 and TRBJ2-1, with TRBD2 matching 8 bases. The V gene end was trimmed by 7 bases and the J gene end by 9 bases; junction bases not matched to a gene: 8. Germline values: CDR1 LNHDA, CDR2 SQIVND (reference sequence). The CDR3 runs 13 residues. The CDR3 reads CASKVSGNLEQFF. In DNA, the CDR3 is TGTGCCAGTAAAGTTAGCGGGAACCTTGAGCAGTTCTTC.

This clone was detected only once. The chain carries TRBV27 and TRBJ1-1; D is possibly TRBD1 (5 bases). V dropped 6 bases and J dropped 4 bases, with 9 bases sitting between them. The V gene's germline CDR1 is MNHEY and CDR2 SMNVEV (reference sequence). The CDR3 runs 12 residues. The CDR3 is CASSPGPTEAFF. The CDR3 nucleotides read TGTGCCAGCAGCCCAGGGCCCACTGAAGCTTTCTTT.

V and J are TRBV7-3 and TRBJ2-7, with D uncertain. The CDR3 runs to 13 residues. V was cut by 0 bases and J by 6 bases, with 9 bases left in between. Germline assignment: CDR1 SGHTA and CDR2 FQGTGA. The CDR3 coding sequence is TGTGCCAGCAGCTTAACTTTCGCTAGCGAGCAGTACTTC. It yields the protein CASSLTFASEQYF.

The chain employs TRBV12-3 or TRBV12-4 and TRBJ1-2, with D hard to call. With 6 bases removed from V and 12 bases from J, the gap between germline ends came to 17 bases. The CDR3 is 12 amino acids. The chain's CDR3 is CASSYNRGHNTF. CDR3 DNA sequence: TGTGCCAGCAGCTACAATCGAGGGCACAACACCTTC.

The chain is built from TRBV11-1 and TRBJ2-7; 10 positions match TRBD1. This CDR3 is built from 16 residues. CDR1 is SGHAT and CDR2 is FQDESV in the germline V gene (reference sequence). V was pared by 8 bases and J by 1 base, with 11 bases of the junction left unmatched. Written as DNA, the CDR3 is TGTGCCAGCGGACCGATCTGGACAGGGGGGTCCTACGAGCAGTACTTC. This encodes CASGPIWTGGSYEQYF.

This chain uses TRBV6-6 with TRBJ2-4; TRBD1 is a possible D gene (6 bases). From germline, CDR1 is MNHNY and CDR2 SVGAGI (reference sequence). Deletions cut 5 bases from V and 0 bases from J, with 14 bases between. The CDR3 is 16 amino acids. The CDR3 sequence is CASSAGTRLAKNIQYF. In nucleotides, the CDR3 is TGTGCCAGCAGTGCCGGGACAAGACTAGCCAAAAACATTCAGTACTTC.

This chain uses TRBV30 with TRBJ2-3; 9 nucleotides line up with TRBD2. J gave up 6 bases and V 4 bases, and 5 bases lay outside the gene matches. Germline lookup yields CDR1 GTSNPN and CDR2 SVGIG (reference sequence). There are 13 residues in the CDR3. This CDR3 reads CAWTASGADTQYF. CDR3 nucleotides: TGTGCCTGGACGGCTAGCGGGGCTGATACGCAGTATTTT.

V is TRBV7-2 and J is TRBJ2-5; no clear D gene. CDR3 length: 13 residues. CDR1 and CDR2 (germline): SGHTA, FQGNSA. V lost 5 bases, J lost 5 bases, and 12 bases lay in between. CDR3 coding DNA: TGTGCCAGCAGCCGAGGCATACGGGAGACCCAGTACTTC. Its translation is CASSRGIRETQYF.

The CDR3 DNA follows: TGCGCCAGCAGCTTGGCGGGGGAAGGGAATTCACCCCTCCACTTT. This encodes CASSLAGEGNSPLHF. The chain carries TRBV5-1 and TRBJ1-6, with D possibly TRBD1 on 5 matching bases. With 0 bases removed from V and 7 bases from J, the gap between germline ends came to 11 bases. The CDR3 loop spans 15 amino acids. Per the germline V gene, CDR1 is SGHRS and CDR2 is YFSETQ.

The chain is built from TRBV6-5 and TRBJ1-1; D is ambiguous. This CDR3 has 14 residues. Germline assignment: CDR1 MNHEY and CDR2 SVGAGI. Trimming removed 2 bases from V and 2 bases from J, with 9 bases in between. For the CDR3, the DNA is TGTGCCAGCAGTTACGGCCCAGTTAACACTGAAGCTTTCTTT. It specifies CASSYGPVNTEAFF.

The rearrangement joins TRBV27 to TRBJ1-5, with D perhaps matching TRBD1 (6 bases). This CDR3 is 16 amino acids long. The germline CDR1 and CDR2 sequences are MNHEY and SMNVEV (reference sequence). With 0 bases removed from V and 3 bases from J, the gap between germline ends came to 12 bases. The CDR3 loop is CASSLSSTGTNQPQHF. In nucleotides, the CDR3 is TGTGCCAGCAGTTTATCGAGTACAGGGACCAATCAGCCCCAGCATTTT.

This chain connects TRBV9 to TRBJ2-2; D gene uncertain. Germline CDR1 SGDLS, CDR2 YYNGEE. V was pared by 4 bases and J by 7 bases, with 8 bases between. The CDR3 extends over 12 amino acids. The CDR3 protein is CASSSGRGELFF. CDR3 nucleotide sequence: TGTGCCAGCAGCTCAGGTCGCGGGGAGCTGTTTTTT.

The sample holds one count of this clone. The rearrangement joins TRBV4-2 to TRBJ2-3; 9 nucleotides match TRBD2. Germline trimming cut 2 bases from V and 4 bases from J; bases unmatched to any gene: 4. This CDR3 has 15 amino acids. Germline V lookup: CDR1 LGHNA, CDR2 YNFKEQ. The CDR3 sequence: CASSQTTSGADTQYF. CDR3 bases: TGTGCCAGCAGCCAAACGACTAGCGGCGCAGATACGCAGTATTTT.

The CDR3 reads CASSQASSADTQYF. In nucleotides, the CDR3 is TGTGCCAGCAGCCAAGCCTCTAGCGCAGATACGCAGTATTTT. The genes are TRBV3-1 (or the pseudogene TRBV3-2) and TRBJ2-3; TRBD2 might be the D (6 bases). Per germline, CDR1 LGHDT and CDR2 YNNKEL (reference sequence). This CDR3 contains 14 residues. Trimming pared 1 base from V and 4 bases from J, leaving 9 bases between.

The V gene is TRBV28, the J gene TRBJ1-2; possible D gene TRBD1, 6 bases. The CDR3 contains 14 residues. The V and J ends lost 1 base and 6 bases respectively, with 12 bases between them. Per the germline V gene, CDR1 is MDHEN and CDR2 is SYDVKM. Here the CDR3 reads CASSLSARGNGYTF. The CDR3 DNA sequence: TGTGCCAGCAGTTTATCAGCCAGGGGTAATGGCTACACCTTC.

The V call is TRBV23-1, the J call TRBJ2-2, with 8 nucleotides matching TRBD2. TRBV23-1 is an ORF; its function is uncertain. CDR3 size: 16 residues. V lost 9 bases to trimming and J lost 3 bases; unmatched junction nucleotides: 12. The CDR3 region has the DNA TGCGCCAGGTCGGGAAGCGGGGGCCCAGACACCGGGGAGCTGTTTTTT. Translation gives CARSGSGGPDTGELFF.

The chain uses TRBV29-1 and TRBJ2-7, with D hard to call. Germline CDR1 and CDR2: SQVTM and ANQGSEA. Trimming shortened V by 6 bases and J by 0 bases, and 15 bases separated the two germline ends. CDR3 length equals 14 residues. CDR3: CSVLNMPSSYEQYF. The CDR3 nucleotides are TGCAGCGTCCTCAATATGCCGAGCTCCTACGAGCAGTACTTC.

This chain uses TRBV28 with TRBJ1-2; 9 bases line up with TRBD1. This CDR3 comprises 14 residues. Germline CDR1 MDHEN, CDR2 SYDVKM. J lost 6 bases, V lost 2 bases, and 4 bases had no gene match. The CDR3 coding sequence is TGTGCCAGCAGTTTACGGGACAGGGTAGATGGCTACACCTTC. Its protein product is CASSLRDRVDGYTF.

This chain connects TRBV5-1 to TRBJ2-1, with TRBD2 matching 11 bases. The CDR3 is made up of 14 amino acids. Losses at the gene ends were 7 bases for V and 4 bases for J; bases not matched to a gene: 4. In germline, CDR1 is SGHRS, CDR2 YFSETQ. CDR3 region: CASRSSGRYNEQFF. The CDR3 DNA is TGCGCCAGCCGTTCTAGCGGGAGGTACAATGAGCAGTTCTTC.